This is a list of T cell receptor beta chains from one sample in a study of naive and memory T cell subsets. MiXCR was run by TCRdb on the UMI-ligation and nested PCR reads, yielding one entry per CDR3 protein. The profile covers about 160,000 distinct CDR3 sequences, with about 20% appearing a single time and 0.09% to 0.13% taken by the ten largest. Material for sequencing was naive CD4+ T cells from blood. Every receptor here comes from a human donor in good health. CDR3s include the opening cysteine and the closing phenylalanine or tryptophan.

V | length | CDR3
TRBV20-1 | 11 | CSAPSWDTQYF
TRBV11-2 | 16 | CATVQGGRRPWDEQFF
TRBV6-5 | 13 | CASSPWGPETQYF
TRBV5-1 | 15 | CASSRDVMTGTEQYF
TRBV7-2 | 15 | CASSLAQSGTDGYTF
TRBV20-1 | 15 | CSGVHGTGSTDTQYF
TRBV28 | 15 | CASLRTVPGAYEQYF
TRBV12-3/TRBV12-4 | 13 | CASNRQGFETQYF
TRBV28 | 14 | CASTPSGGGDEQYF
TRBV7-6 | 17 | CASSPRGKRLSYNEQFF
TRBV4-3 | 16 | CASSLSTGSGANVLTF
TRBV15 | 16 | CATSRDGGGLASEQYF
TRBV6-2/TRBV6-3 | 14 | CASSYRDNQETQYF
TRBV28 | 17 | CASSSYRAGISNQPQHF
TRBV29-1 | 13 | CSVEGQGEVEQFF
TRBV20-1 | 15 | CSARLKTSRPGELFF
TRBV5-1 | 15 | CASALGQGDVYEQYF
TRBV7-3 | 13 | CASRMRRNTEAFF
TRBV13 | 15 | CASSLNGRLVNEQFF
TRBV7-8 | 15 | CASSPGLAGEGRQFF
TRBV27 | 14 | CASSLSGVFHEQFF
TRBV18 | 12 | CASSPYVDTQYF
TRBV24-1 | 15 | CATSDDPSGANVLTF
TRBV29-1 | 15 | CSVVGRYRSAETQYF
TRBV27 | 14 | CASSYTGVSYEQYF
TRBV11-3 | 17 | CASSSGLAGGPLETQYF
TRBV18 | 16 | CASSPRLFTGANVLTF